Listed below are T cell receptor beta chains from one sample, sequenced in a study of shared clonotypes between healthy human individuals. Data came from immunoSEQ multiplex PCR; TCRdb stores just in-frame clones and leaves some out. The sample lists about 1.1 million clones, around 78% occurring once. Sequenced input: memory CD4+ T cells from PBMCs. These receptors were collected from a man between 18 and 35 years old in good health. Some clones in this sample may be carry-over from other donors' samples. Each CDR3 is given with its conserved first and last residue. The D gene is left open where the match is weak. Clone size, where shown, is once, few, many, or a class for clones that have expanded.

cdr3_nt cdr3_aa d_call v_call clone_size j_call
TGTGCCAGCAGCTTAGGGGGAATTCATACAGAGACCCAGTACTTC CASSLGGIHTETQYF - TRBV7-2 once TRBJ2-5
TGCGCCAGCAGCTCTACAGGGTTGCGGTACGAGCAGTACTTC CASSSTGLRYEQYF - TRBV5-1 - TRBJ2-7
TGTGCCAGCAGCCTCCAGGGCCTAAGCAATCAGCCCCAGCATTTT CASSLQGLSNQPQHF - TRBV16 - TRBJ1-5
TGTGCCAGTAAGCCCTGGGGGACCCTCGGAAACACCATATATTTT CASKPWGTLGNTIYF - TRBV19 - TRBJ1-3
TGTGCCAGCAGCTCGGGACTAGCGGGAGGCGGAACAGATACGCAGTATTTT CASSSGLAGGGTDTQYF TRBD2 TRBV13 - TRBJ2-3
TGTGCCACCAGTTCCAACACTGAAGCTTTCTTT CATSSNTEAFF - TRBV6-5 - TRBJ1-1
TGCAGTGCCACACAGGGAGGTGGCTACACCTTC CSATQGGGYTF - TRBV20-1 few TRBJ1-2
TGTGCCAGCAGCCTGGGGACAGGGAGTCGCGAGCAGTACTTC CASSLGTGSREQYF TRBD1 TRBV7-3 - TRBJ2-7
TGTGCCAGCGGAACAGGGGGCATTGGAAACACCATATATTTT CASGTGGIGNTIYF TRBD1 TRBV28 - TRBJ1-3
TGTGCCAGCAGCTTAGGCCCCCAGGGTAACACCGGGGAGCTGTTTTTT CASSLGPQGNTGELFF - TRBV11-2 - TRBJ2-2
TGCGCCAGCAGCTTGGGTACGGGAATTAACTATGGCTACACCTTC CASSLGTGINYGYTF - TRBV5-1 - TRBJ1-2
TGTGCCACCAGCAGAGATCTGGAGAGTGAAGCTTTCTTT CATSRDLESEAFF - TRBV15 - TRBJ1-1
TGTGCCAGCCGAAGTTCTATGAACACTGAAGCTTTCTTT CASRSSMNTEAFF - TRBV6-1 - TRBJ1-1
TGTGCCAGCCTCGGACAGGGGGCATCAAGAAGCTACGAGCAGTACTTC CASLGQGASRSYEQYF TRBD1 TRBV7-8 few TRBJ2-7
TGTGCCAGCTCACCAAAGGGCCAAGAGACCCAGTACTTC CASSPKGQETQYF - TRBV18 - TRBJ2-5
TGTGCCAGCAACCCTCGAGTAACAGATACGCAGTATTTT CASNPRVTDTQYF - TRBV2 - TRBJ2-3
TGTGCCAGCAGTTCGGGGGCCGAAGGTAACACTGAAGCTTTCTTT CASSSGAEGNTEAFF - TRBV28 - TRBJ1-1
TGTGCCAGCAGTTCCCCCAGGGGGGCTCAGCCCCAGCATTTT CASSSPRGAQPQHF TRBD1 TRBV28 - TRBJ1-5
TGTGCCAGCAGTGTTGGGGACAACTATGGCTACACCTTC CASSVGDNYGYTF - TRBV2 - TRBJ1-2
TGTGCCAGCTCACCAATGCTGAACACTGAAGCTTTCTTT CASSPMLNTEAFF - TRBV18 few TRBJ1-1
TGTGCCAGCAGTACTCGGACTAGCGGGTCTTCTGGCACTGGGGCCAACGTCCTGACTTTC CASSTRTSGSSGTGANVLTF TRBD2 TRBV27 - TRBJ2-6
TGTGCCAGCAGTTCTCCCCCTCTTCTGTATGGCTACACCTTC CASSSPPLLYGYTF - TRBV28 - TRBJ1-2
TGCGCCAGCAGCCAAGTGCCAGGGGGGAACACTGAAGCTTTCTTT CASSQVPGGNTEAFF TRBD1 TRBV4-1 - TRBJ1-1
TGTGCCAGCAGTTTAGAGGAGAAAAACGGGAATGGGAGGGCAATTTGCAATGAGCAGTTCTTC CASSLEEKNGNGRAICNEQFF TRBD2 TRBV27 - TRBJ2-1